The rows below give T cell receptor beta chains drawn from one sample of a study of T cell responses to AZD1222 COVID-19 vaccine. Clones were sequenced by immunoSEQ multiplex PCR, and TCRdb holds only the in-frame ones, with some missing. The table lists about 88,000 clones, 90% of them singletons, with 5.4% in the top ten. The input for sequencing was peripheral blood, taken 28 days after the second AZD1222 dose. The receptors here all came from an adult who received the AZD1222 COVID-19 vaccine. CDR3s include the opening cysteine and the closing phenylalanine or tryptophan. A D gene is named only where the DNA matches it firmly. Not all rows give a size; the values are once, few, many and, for expanded clones, a class.

TRBJ1-1	TRBD1	TRBV2	.	TGTGCCAGCACCCTACAGGGGTCGAACACTGAAGCTTTCTTT	CASTLQGSNTEAFF
TRBJ1-2	TRBD1	TRBV5-1	.	TGCGCCAGCAGCTTTGGACAGGGTTTTTCCTTTGAAGGCTACACCTTC	CASSFGQGFSFEGYTF
TRBJ1-2	TRBD1	TRBV25-1	.	TGTGCCAGCAGTTCACAGGGGGGAGCGTATGGCTACACCTTC	CASSSQGGAYGYTF
TRBJ1-1	.	TRBV12-5	.	TGTGCTAGTGGTTTGGTACAGGGTGAAGGGGCACGGGTTCTCACTGAAGCTTTCTTT	CASGLVQGEGARVLTEAFF
TRBJ2-1	TRBD2	TRBV9	.	TGTGCCAGCAGCGTAGATAGCGGGGGATGGGACAATGAGCAGTTCTTC	CASSVDSGGWDNEQFF
TRBJ2-7	.	TRBV4-3	.	TGCGCCAGCAGCCAAGATCTATCCCAGAGAACCTACGAGCAGTACTTC	CASSQDLSQRTYEQYF
TRBJ1-6	.	TRBV5-1	once	TGCGCCAGCAGCTTAAGTTGGGGTCCCTCCTATAATTCACCCCTCCACTTT	CASSLSWGPSYNSPLHF
TRBJ2-5	TRBD2	TRBV11-2	.	TGTGCCAGCAGCGCCGGGACTAGCGGGGGAGAAGGAGAGACCCAGTACTTC	CASSAGTSGGEGETQYF
TRBJ1-2	TRBD1	TRBV28	.	TGTGCCAGCGCCCGGGGACAGAACTATGGCTACACCTTC	CASARGQNYGYTF
TRBJ1-6	TRBD1	TRBV7-9	once	TGTGCCAGCAGACGGACAGGGGACCATGGCCCCCGCTATAATTCACCCCTCCACTTT	CASRRTGDHGPRYNSPLHF
TRBJ1-6	TRBD1	TRBV11-2	.	TGTGCCAGCAGCAGAGCAGCGGGACAGGGAAATTCACCCCTCCACTTT	CASSRAAGQGNSPLHF
TRBJ2-2	.	TRBV14	once	TGTGCCAGCAGCCACCGGGAAAACACCGGGGAGCTGTTTTTT	CASSHRENTGELFF
TRBJ2-1	TRBD1	TRBV30	.	TGTGCCTGGAGTTTTTGGACAGGGCCGGGCAATGAGCAGTTCTTC	CAWSFWTGPGNEQFF
TRBJ2-2	TRBD1	TRBV19	once	TGTGCCAGCCGAGGGACAGGGTACACCGGGGAGCTGTTTTTT	CASRGTGYTGELFF
TRBJ1-5	.	TRBV12-3/TRBV12-4	.	TGTGCCAGCAGCTTCTCCCTTCAGCCCCAGCATTTT	CASSFSLQPQHF
TRBJ1-1	.	TRBV6-6	.	TGTGCCAGCAGCCGACAGGTGGATGAAGCTTTCTTT	CASSRQVDEAFF
TRBJ1-1	TRBD1	TRBV15	once	TGTGCCACCAGCAGATATGACAGGGGGCGCACTGAAGCTTTCTTT	CATSRYDRGRTEAFF
TRBJ2-1	.	TRBV5-4	.	TGTGCCAGCAGCTTGGAGGGGAGCCTATACAATGAGCAGTTCTTC	CASSLEGSLYNEQFF
TRBJ2-3	.	TRBV3-1/TRBV3-2	.	TGTGCCAGCAGCCCTCCAGGGAGCACAGATACGCAGTATTTT	CASSPPGSTDTQYF
TRBJ1-2	TRBD1	TRBV2	.	TGTGCCAGCAGTGGGCAGGGGGCTGGCTACACCTTC	CASSGQGAGYTF
TRBJ1-4	.	TRBV15	.	TGTGCCACCAGCAACAGGGTAACAGGCGAAAAACTGTTTTTT	CATSNRVTGEKLFF
TRBJ2-7	.	TRBV29-1	.	TGCAGCGTAAACCGGGACGGAACCTACGAGCAGTACTTC	CSVNRDGTYEQYF
TRBJ1-1	.	TRBV3-1/TRBV3-2	.	TGTGCCAGCAGCCAAGTAGTTACTCCGAGAAACACTGAAGCTTTCTTT	CASSQVVTPRNTEAFF
TRBJ2-2	.	TRBV1	.	TGCACCAGCAGCCTGAGGGACAGGGAGAACACCGGGGAGCTGTTTTTT	CTSSLRDRENTGELFF
TRBJ2-3	TRBD2	TRBV28	.	TGTGCCAGCAGCATAGCGGGGGGCCAAGATACGCAGTATTTT	CASSIAGGQDTQYF
TRBJ2-1	.	TRBV6-2/TRBV6-3	.	TGTGCCAGCAGTGGGTTGGTGGGGAATGAGCAGTTCTTC	CASSGLVGNEQFF
TRBJ2-1	TRBD2	TRBV7-9	.	TGTGCCAGCAGCTTAGCTACCCGGGAGGCGATTGTAGCGTACAATGAGCAGTTCTTC	CASSLATREAIVAYNEQFF
TRBJ1-2	.	TRBV2	.	TGTGCCAGCAGTGAGGTAGCGGGCAACTATGGCTACACCTTC	CASSEVAGNYGYTF
TRBJ2-5	TRBD1	TRBV20-1	.	TGCAGTGCTAGTAGTATGAGGACAGGGGGGCGCTCGCAAGAGACCCAGTACTTC	CSASSMRTGGRSQETQYF
TRBJ2-7	.	TRBV7-2	.	TGTGCCAGCAGCTTAACGGCGGGCCGGGCGACACGCTACGAGCAGTACTTC	CASSLTAGRATRYEQYF
TRBJ1-1	TRBD1	TRBV6-1	.	TGTGCCAGCAGTCAACCGGGACAGGGAGAGACTGAAGCTTTCTTT	CASSQPGQGETEAFF
TRBJ2-1	TRBD2	TRBV5-4	.	TGTGCCAGCAGCTTGTCTGGACTAGGGGACGTTGAGCAGTTCTTC	CASSLSGLGDVEQFF
TRBJ2-1	TRBD2	TRBV12-3/TRBV12-4	once	TGTGCCAGCTGTAGCGGGGGCCGCAATGAGCAGTTCTTC	CASCSGGRNEQFF
TRBJ1-6	.	TRBV29-1	once	TGCAGCGCCCGGGAAGGGTTTAGTAATTCACCCCTCCACTTT	CSAREGFSNSPLHF
TRBJ1-2	.	TRBV19	.	TGTGCCAGTAGTCCCCAGGCCCAGAGGTTGGGCTACACCTTC	CASSPQAQRLGYTF
TRBJ2-1	TRBD1	TRBV25-1	.	TGTGCCAGTACACGACAGGGAGTAAGCAATGAGCAGTTCTTC	CASTRQGVSNEQFF
TRBJ1-2	TRBD1	TRBV9	.	TGTGCCAGCAGCCCTCAGACAGGGGGCTATGGCTACACCTTC	CASSPQTGGYGYTF
TRBJ2-3	.	TRBV3-1/TRBV3-2	.	TGTGCCAGCAGCCCCCGACAGGCTCGCTCGGATACGCAGTATTTT	CASSPRQARSDTQYF
TRBJ1-6	.	TRBV19	.	TGTGCCAGTAACTCGGGCTCCTATAATTCACCCCTCCACTTT	CASNSGSYNSPLHF
TRBJ1-4	.	TRBV27	.	TGTGCCAGCAGTTTTATGGGGGAAAAACTGTTTTTT	CASSFMGEKLFF
TRBJ1-2	.	TRBV19	.	TGTGCCAGTAGTATACAGGGCCACTATGGCTACACCTTC	CASSIQGHYGYTF
TRBJ1-3	.	TRBV13	.	TGTGCCAGCAGCCAGGGTCCCGTCCGATTCTCAGGAAACACCATATATTTT	CASSQGPVRFSGNTIYF
TRBJ1-1	TRBD1	TRBV10-3	.	TGTGCCATCAGTGGGGGACAGGACCTCATGAACACTGAAGCTTTCTTT	CAISGGQDLMNTEAFF
TRBJ2-1	.	TRBV7-8	.	TGTGCCAGCAACCTCGAGGGGCCAGGGATCAATGAGCAGTTCTTC	CASNLEGPGINEQFF
TRBJ1-1	.	TRBV9	.	TGTGCCAGCAGCCGTATCACCGGGTTCGAGTTGCGGAACACTGAAGCTTTCTTT	CASSRITGFELRNTEAFF
TRBJ1-1	.	TRBV6-5	.	TGTGCCAGCAGTTACTCAGGACTGAACACTGAAGCTTTCTTT	CASSYSGLNTEAFF
TRBJ1-6	TRBD1	TRBV27	.	TGTGCCAGCAGGCTCGGGACAGGGTATCATTCACCCCTCCACTTT	CASRLGTGYHSPLHF
TRBJ1-1	.	TRBV5-1	.	TGCGCCAGCAGCCCTAACACAGGGAACACTGAAGCTTTCTTT	CASSPNTGNTEAFF
TRBJ2-3	TRBD1	TRBV7-2	.	TGTGCCAGCAGCCTGCGGACAGGGGCAGATACGCAGTATTTT	CASSLRTGADTQYF
TRBJ1-5	.	TRBV27	.	TGTGCCAGCAGTTCTTTACGCGGGCGGGGCAATCAGCCCCAGCATTTT	CASSSLRGRGNQPQHF
TRBJ1-1	.	TRBV19	.	TGTGCCAGTAGTTCTACAGACGGTGGGGGAACTGAAGCTTTCTTT	CASSSTDGGGTEAFF
TRBJ1-4	TRBD1	TRBV27	.	TGTGCCAGCAGACCGGGACAGGGAATCTTAACCGATGAAAAACTGTTTTTT	CASRPGQGILTDEKLFF